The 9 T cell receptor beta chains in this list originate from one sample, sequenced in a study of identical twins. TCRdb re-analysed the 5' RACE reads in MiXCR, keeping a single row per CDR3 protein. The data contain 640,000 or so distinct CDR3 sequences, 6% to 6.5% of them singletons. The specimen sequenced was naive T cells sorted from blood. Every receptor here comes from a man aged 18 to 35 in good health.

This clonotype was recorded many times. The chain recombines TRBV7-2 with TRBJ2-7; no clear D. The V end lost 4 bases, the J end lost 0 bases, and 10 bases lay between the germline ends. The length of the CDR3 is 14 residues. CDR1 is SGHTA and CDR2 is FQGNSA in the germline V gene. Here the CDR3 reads CASSSNRVSYEQYF. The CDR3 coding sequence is TGTGCCAGCAGCTCCAACCGGGTCTCCTACGAGCAGTACTTC.

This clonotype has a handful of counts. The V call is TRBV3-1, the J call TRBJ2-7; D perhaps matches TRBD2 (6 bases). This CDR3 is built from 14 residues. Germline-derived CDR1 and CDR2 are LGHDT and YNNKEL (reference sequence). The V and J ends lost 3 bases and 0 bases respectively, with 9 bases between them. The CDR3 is CASSQSGDSYEQYF. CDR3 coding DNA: TGTGCCAGCAGCCAGTCGGGAGACTCCTACGAGCAGTACTTC.

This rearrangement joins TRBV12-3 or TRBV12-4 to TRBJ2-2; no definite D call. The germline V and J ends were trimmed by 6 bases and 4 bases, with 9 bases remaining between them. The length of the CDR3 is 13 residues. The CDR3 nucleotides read TGTGCCAGCAGCTCCCCGGTCACCGGGGAGCTGTTTTTT. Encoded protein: CASSSPVTGELFF.

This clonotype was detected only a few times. The CDR3 DNA reads as TGTGCCAGCAGCTTAGCGCGCTTTCCCTCGACGAGCTCCTACAATGAGCAGTTCTTC. Residues: CASSLARFPSTSSYNEQFF. The genes are TRBV7-8 and TRBJ2-1; D call uncertain. The CDR3 totals 19 residues. Between the trimmed V and J ends, which lost 0 bases and 0 bases, there was a span of 18 bases. CDR1 is SGHVS and CDR2 is FQNEAQ in the germline V gene.

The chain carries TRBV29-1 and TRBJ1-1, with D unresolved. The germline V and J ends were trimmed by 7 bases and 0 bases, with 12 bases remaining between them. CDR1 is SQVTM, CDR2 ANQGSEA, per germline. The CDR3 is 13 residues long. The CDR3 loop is CSAGLGVNTEAFF. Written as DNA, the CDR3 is TGCAGCGCCGGGTTGGGTGTGAACACTGAAGCTTTCTTT.

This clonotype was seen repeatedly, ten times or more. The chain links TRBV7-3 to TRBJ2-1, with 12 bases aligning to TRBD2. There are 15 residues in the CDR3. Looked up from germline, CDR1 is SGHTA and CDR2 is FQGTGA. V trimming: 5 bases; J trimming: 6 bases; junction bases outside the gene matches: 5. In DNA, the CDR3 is TGTGCCAGCAGCAGATGGACTAGCGGGATCAATGAGCAGTTCTTC. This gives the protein CASSRWTSGINEQFF.

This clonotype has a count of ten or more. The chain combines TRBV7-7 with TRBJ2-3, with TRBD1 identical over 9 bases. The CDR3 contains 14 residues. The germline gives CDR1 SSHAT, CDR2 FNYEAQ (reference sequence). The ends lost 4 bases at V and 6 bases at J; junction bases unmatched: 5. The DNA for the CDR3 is TGTGCCAGCAGCTCGGGACAGGGAGGCGATACGCAGTATTTT. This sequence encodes CASSSGQGGDTQYF.

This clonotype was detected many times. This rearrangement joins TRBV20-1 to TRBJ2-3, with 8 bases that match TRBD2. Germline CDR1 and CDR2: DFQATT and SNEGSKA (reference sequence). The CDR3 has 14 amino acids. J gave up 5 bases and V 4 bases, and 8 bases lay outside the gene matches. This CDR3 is CSATRGEGIDTQYF. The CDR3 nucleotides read TGCAGTGCTACGCGGGGGGAGGGGATAGATACGCAGTATTTT.

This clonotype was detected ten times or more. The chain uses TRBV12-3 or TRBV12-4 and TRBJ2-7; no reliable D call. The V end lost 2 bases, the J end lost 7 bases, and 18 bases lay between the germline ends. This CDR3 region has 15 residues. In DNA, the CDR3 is TGTGCCAGCAGTTTAACGGGCCAACCGCTGTGGGAGCAGTACTTC. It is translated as CASSLTGQPLWEQYF.